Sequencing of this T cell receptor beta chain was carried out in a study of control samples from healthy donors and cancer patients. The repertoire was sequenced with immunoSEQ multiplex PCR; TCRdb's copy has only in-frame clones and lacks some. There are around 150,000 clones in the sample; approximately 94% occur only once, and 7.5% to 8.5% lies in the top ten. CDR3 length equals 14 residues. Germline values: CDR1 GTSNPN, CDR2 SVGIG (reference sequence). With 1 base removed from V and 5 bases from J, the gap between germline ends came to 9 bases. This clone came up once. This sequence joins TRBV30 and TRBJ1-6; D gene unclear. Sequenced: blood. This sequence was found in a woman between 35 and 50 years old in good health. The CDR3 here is CAWSEVMDNSPLHF. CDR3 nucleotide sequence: TGTGCCTGGAGTGAAGTAATGGATAATTCACCCCTCCACTTT.